This TCR beta chain was identified during a study of blood T cell repertoires in COVID-19. Study information: Acute and convalescent COVID-19 specimens originated in the United States, Italy and Spain.

In the original processing: It was from reference gene primer amplification that nucleated cell counts were estimated. Profiling relied on immunoSEQ multiplex PCR, and the TCRdb table lists in-frame clones only, not all of them. That table gives V, J and clone size, and the DNA gave D and trimming. The sample lists 200,000 to 300,000 clones, roughly 79% occurring once. CDR1 and CDR2 (germline): LNHNV, YYDKDF (reference sequence). The CDR3 loop spans 16 amino acids. With 3 bases clipped from V and 2 bases from J, the junction kept 7 bases outside the gene matches. The chain couples TRBV15 to TRBJ1-2; 9 bases are shared with TRBD1. Sequenced sample: peripheral blood. This receptor was obtained from a woman older than 75 with COVID-19, enrolled during active disease. CDR3 sequence: CATSSVQGAGNYGYTF. The DNA for the CDR3 is TGTGCCACCAGCAGTGTACAGGGGGCCGGAAACTATGGCTACACCTTC.